Listed below are T cell receptor beta chains from one sample, sequenced in a study of metastatic and nonmetastatic thyroid tumors. TCRdb re-called the PCR reads with MiXCR. The data contain roughly 25,000 clones, about 15% of them singletons. The sample taken for sequencing was blood. The receptors stem from a female donor with papillary thyroid cancer or a benign thyroid nodule (not recorded which). Some clones in this sample may be carry-over from other donors' samples. CDR3s include the opening cysteine and the closing phenylalanine or tryptophan. The order of the fields is J gene, D gene, V gene, clone size, CDR3 DNA, CDR3 protein. The D gene is left open where the match is weak. The size entry is marked missing in some rows and otherwise reads once, few, many or a size class.

TRBJ1-2 NA TRBV9 many TGTGCCAGCAGCGGAGGGGACCGTGGTGGCTACACCTTC CASSGGDRGGYTF
TRBJ2-2 TRBD2 TRBV29-1 many TGCAGCGTTGCGACTAGCGGGAGGGCAGGTACCGGGGAGCTGTTTTTT CSVATSGRAGTGELFF
TRBJ2-7 TRBD1 TRBV19 many TGTGCCAGTAGTATAGATTGGAGGACAGGGGATGACGAGCAGTACTTC CASSIDWRTGDDEQYF
TRBJ2-7 NA TRBV6-1 medium-sized TGTGCCAGCACCAACCTAGGTGGCGGCGAGCAGTACTTC CASTNLGGGEQYF
TRBJ1-5 TRBD1 TRBV6-1 few TGTGTCAGCAGCCAAGACAGGGACAATCAGCCCCAGCATTTT CVSSQDRDNQPQHF
TRBJ1-5 NA TRBV28 many TGTGCCAGCAGACCCCCAGCTTCCAATCAGCCCCAGCATTTT CASRPPASNQPQHF
TRBJ1-1 NA TRBV19 many TGTGCCAGTATTAGGTGGGGGGAAGCTTTCTTT CASIRWGEAFF
TRBJ1-6 TRBD1 TRBV28 medium-sized TGTGCCAGCAGTCTCCGGGACAGACATAATTCACCCCTCCACTTT CASSLRDRHNSPLHF
TRBJ1-4 TRBD1 TRBV19 many TGTGCCAGTAGTGGACAGGGGCTCCTTAATGAAAAACTGTTTTTT CASSGQGLLNEKLFF
TRBJ2-1 TRBD2 TRBV6-6 many TGTGCCAGCAGTTTCTACTCCGGGACTAGCGGGAGCGATGAGCAGTTCTTC CASSFYSGTSGSDEQFF
TRBJ1-5 NA TRBV28 few TGTGCCAGCAGTTCTATCAGGGGTTATAGCAATCAGCCCCAGCATTTT CASSSIRGYSNQPQHF
TRBJ1-1 NA TRBV12-3/TRBV12-4 few TGTGCCAGCAGCCCGCCCACACTGAACACTGAAGCTTTCTTT CASSPPTLNTEAFF
TRBJ2-3 NA TRBV4-3 medium-sized TGCGCCAGCAGCCAAGATTGGCAGCGGCCGGCTACGCAGTATTTT CASSQDWQRPATQYF
TRBJ2-7 TRBD1 TRBV28 few TGTGTCAGCGGGACAGGGTGGACCTACGAGCAGTACTTC CVSGTGWTYEQYF
TRBJ2-7 NA TRBV5-1 many TGCGCCAGCAGCCTAAATCCCGCCAGGGGAGGCTACGAGCAGTACTTC CASSLNPARGGYEQYF
TRBJ2-5 NA TRBV2 NA TGCGCCAGCAGGTCCGGGACCGGGCGAGAGACCCAGTACTTC CASRSGTGRETQYF
TRBJ2-3 NA TRBV10-1 many TGCGCCAGCAGGTCTAGCAGCACAGATACGCAGTATTTT CASRSSSTDTQYF
TRBJ1-2 TRBD1 TRBV10-3 few TGTGCCATCAGGAATCAGGGGGCCACTAACTATGGCTATACCTTC CAIRNQGATNYGYTF
TRBJ2-1 TRBD2 TRBV7-9 many TGTGCCAGCAGCCAGCCGGCTAGCGGGAGTTCCTACAATGAGCAGTTCTTC CASSQPASGSSYNEQFF
TRBJ2-7 NA TRBV7-2 medium-sized TGTGCCAGCAGCTTAGTCCTGGGATCTTTGTCCTACGAGCAGTACTTC CASSLVLGSLSYEQYF
TRBJ2-1 TRBD2 TRBV24-1 many TGTGCCACCAGTGACGCCTCACTAGCGGGAGTGAATGAGCAGTTCTTC CATSDASLAGVNEQFF
TRBJ2-2 NA TRBV11-2 NA TGTGCCAGCAGCGAAGGGGTCAGGGAAAAGGAGGGCACCGGGGAGCTGTTTTTT CASSEGVREKEGTGELFF
TRBJ1-1 NA TRBV3-1 many TGTGCCAGCAGCCAAGATAGGCGGACTGAAGCTTTCTTT CASSQDRRTEAFF
TRBJ2-7 TRBD2 TRBV20-1 NA TGCAGTGCTAGAACCGGGACTAGCGACTACGAGCAGTACTTC CSARTGTSDYEQYF
TRBJ2-1 NA TRBV7-9 many TGTGCCAGCAGCTTAGGAGATCCTCGGCAGTTCTTC CASSLGDPRQFF
TRBJ2-5 NA TRBV28 many TGTGCCAGCAGTTTGGGCGGTCGGGAAGAGACCCAGTACTTC CASSLGGREETQYF
TRBJ1-5 NA TRBV4-1 medium-sized TGCGCCAGCAGCCAAGTCAGACAGACAAATCAGCCCCAGCATTTT CASSQVRQTNQPQHF
TRBJ1-2 NA TRBV20-1 NA TGCAGTGCTAGGGGCCCCGGGCCCTATGGCTACACCTTC CSARGPGPYGYTF